This T cell receptor beta chain was recorded in a study of T-cell reconstitution after alpha-beta-depleted transplantation in children. This clonotype was seen many times. Unique molecular identifiers featured in how the TCRbeta library was prepared. TCRdb redid the calling of the PCR reads with MiXCR, one entry per CDR3 protein. In the table there are around 370,000 distinct CDR3 sequences, under 13% of which are singletons. Losses at the gene ends were 3 bases for V and 4 bases for J; bases not matched to a gene: 6. Germline CDR1 SGDLS, CDR2 YYNGEE. This CDR3 is 17 amino acids long. The rearrangement links TRBV9 to TRBJ2-2; TRBD2 agrees at 13 bases. Source: PBMCs from the stem cell graft donor, taken from the stem cell graft. The receptor was isolated from a human donor who donated a stem cell graft to a child with acute lymphoblastic leukemia. Here the CDR3 DNA reads TGTGCCAGCAGCGCTGGACTAGCGGGAGAGGGCACCGGGGAGCTGTTTTTT. This translates into CASSAGLAGEGTGELFF.